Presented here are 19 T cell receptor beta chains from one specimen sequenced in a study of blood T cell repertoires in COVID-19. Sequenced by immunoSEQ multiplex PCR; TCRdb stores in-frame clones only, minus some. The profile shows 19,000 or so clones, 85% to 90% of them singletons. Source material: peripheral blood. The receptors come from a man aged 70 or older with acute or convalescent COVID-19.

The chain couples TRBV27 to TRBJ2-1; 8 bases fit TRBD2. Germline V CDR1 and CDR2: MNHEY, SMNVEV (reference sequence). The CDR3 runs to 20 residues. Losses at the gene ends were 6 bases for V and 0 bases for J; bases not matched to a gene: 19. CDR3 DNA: TGTGCCAGCAGCCCCCCCATCGGAACTAGCGGTCTTGTCTCCTACAATGAGCAGTTCTTC. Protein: CASSPPIGTSGLVSYNEQFF.

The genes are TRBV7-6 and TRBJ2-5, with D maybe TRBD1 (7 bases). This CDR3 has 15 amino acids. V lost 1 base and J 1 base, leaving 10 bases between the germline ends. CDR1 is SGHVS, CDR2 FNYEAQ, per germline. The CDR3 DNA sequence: TGTGCCAGCAGCTTAGTCCAGGGGGGCCAAGAGACCCAGTACTTC. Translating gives CASSLVQGGQETQYF.

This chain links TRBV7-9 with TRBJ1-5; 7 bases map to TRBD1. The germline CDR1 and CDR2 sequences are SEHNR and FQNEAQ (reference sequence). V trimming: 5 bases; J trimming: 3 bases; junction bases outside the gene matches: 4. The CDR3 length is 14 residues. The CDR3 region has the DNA TGTGCCAGCAGCGGGACAGATTCCAATCAGCCCCAGCATTTT. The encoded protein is CASSGTDSNQPQHF.

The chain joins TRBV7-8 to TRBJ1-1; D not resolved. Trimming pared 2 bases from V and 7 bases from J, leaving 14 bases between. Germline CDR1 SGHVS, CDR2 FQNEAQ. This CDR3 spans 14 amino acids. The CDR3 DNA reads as TGTGCCAGCAGCTTAAGATCCCGAGGAAATGAAGCTTTCTTT. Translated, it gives CASSLRSRGNEAFF.

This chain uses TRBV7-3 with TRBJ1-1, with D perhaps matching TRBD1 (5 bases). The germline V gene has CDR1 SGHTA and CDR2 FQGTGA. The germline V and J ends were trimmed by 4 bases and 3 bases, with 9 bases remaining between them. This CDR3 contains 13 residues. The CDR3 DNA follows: TGTGCCAGCAGCTCCCAGGGTGACACTGAAGCTTTCTTT. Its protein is CASSSQGDTEAFF.

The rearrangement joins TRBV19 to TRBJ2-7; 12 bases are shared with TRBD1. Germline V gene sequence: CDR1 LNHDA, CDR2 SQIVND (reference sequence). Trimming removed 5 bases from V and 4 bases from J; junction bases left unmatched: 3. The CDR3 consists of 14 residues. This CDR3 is CASSPGQGAYEQYF. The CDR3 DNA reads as TGTGCCAGTAGTCCGGGACAGGGGGCTTACGAGCAGTACTTC.

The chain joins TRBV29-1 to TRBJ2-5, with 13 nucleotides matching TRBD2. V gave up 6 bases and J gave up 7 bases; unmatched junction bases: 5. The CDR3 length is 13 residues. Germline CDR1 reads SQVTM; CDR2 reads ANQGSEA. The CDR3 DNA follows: TGCAGCGTGAGGACTAGCGGGGGTAGGACCCAGTACTTC. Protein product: CSVRTSGGRTQYF. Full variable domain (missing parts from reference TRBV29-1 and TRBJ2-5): SAVISQKPSRDICQRGTSLTIQCQVDSQVTMMFWYRQQPGQSLTLIATANQGSEATYESGFVIDKFPISRPNLTFSTLTVSNMSPEDSSIYLCSVRTSGGRTQYFGPGTRLLVL.

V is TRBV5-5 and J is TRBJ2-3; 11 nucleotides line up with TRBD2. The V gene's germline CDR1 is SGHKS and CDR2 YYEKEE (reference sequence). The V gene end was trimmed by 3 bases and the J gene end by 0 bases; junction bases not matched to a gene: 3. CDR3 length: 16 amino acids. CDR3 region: CASSSGLAESTDTQYF. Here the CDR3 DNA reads TGTGCCAGCAGCTCGGGACTAGCGGAGAGCACAGATACGCAGTATTTT.

The CDR3 is CASSQLTGGTEAFF. The DNA for the CDR3 is TGTGCCAGCAGCCAATTGACAGGGGGCACTGAAGCTTTCTTT. The chain combines TRBV3-1 (or the pseudogene TRBV3-2) with TRBJ1-1; 9 nucleotides match TRBD1. The CDR3 consists of 14 residues. Per germline, CDR1 LGHDT and CDR2 YNNKEL (reference sequence). The V segment lost 2 bases and the J segment 4 bases; nucleotides outside the gene matches: 2.

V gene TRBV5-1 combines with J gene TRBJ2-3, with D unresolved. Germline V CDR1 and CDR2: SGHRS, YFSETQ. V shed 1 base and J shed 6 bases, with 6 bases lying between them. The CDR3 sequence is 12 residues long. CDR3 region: CASSLLLDTQYF. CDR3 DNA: TGCGCCAGCAGCTTGCTTTTGGATACGCAGTATTTT.

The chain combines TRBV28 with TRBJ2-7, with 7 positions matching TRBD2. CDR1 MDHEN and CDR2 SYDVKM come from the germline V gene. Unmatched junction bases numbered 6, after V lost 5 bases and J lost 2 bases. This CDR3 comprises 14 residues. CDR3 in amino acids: CASSRGSPTYEQYF. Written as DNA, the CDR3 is TGTGCCAGCAGTCGCGGGAGCCCGACCTACGAGCAGTACTTC. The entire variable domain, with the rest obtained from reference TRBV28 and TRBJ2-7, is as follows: DVKVTQSSRYLVKRTGEKVFLECVQDMDHENMFWYRQDPGLGLRLIYFSYDVKMKEKGDIPEGYSVSREKKERFSLILESASTNQTSMYLCASSRGSPTYEQYFGPGTRLTVT.

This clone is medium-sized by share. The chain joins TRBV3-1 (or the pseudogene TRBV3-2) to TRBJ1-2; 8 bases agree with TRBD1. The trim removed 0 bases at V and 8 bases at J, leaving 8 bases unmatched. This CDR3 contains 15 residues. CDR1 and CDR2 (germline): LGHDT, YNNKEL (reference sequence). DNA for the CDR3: TGTGCCAGCAGCCAAGAGCCGGACAGGGCATTCGGCTACACCTTC. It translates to CASSQEPDRAFGYTF.

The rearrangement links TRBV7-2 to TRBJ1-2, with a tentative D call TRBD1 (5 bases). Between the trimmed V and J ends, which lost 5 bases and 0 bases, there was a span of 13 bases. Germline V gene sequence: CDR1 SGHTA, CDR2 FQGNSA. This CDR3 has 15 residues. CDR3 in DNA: TGTGCCAGCAGCCTAACAGGACCTTCTAACTATGGCTACACCTTC. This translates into CASSLTGPSNYGYTF.

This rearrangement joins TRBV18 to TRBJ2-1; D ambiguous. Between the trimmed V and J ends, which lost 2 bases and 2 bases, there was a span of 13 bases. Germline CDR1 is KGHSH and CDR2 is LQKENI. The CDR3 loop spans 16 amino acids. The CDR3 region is CASSPTSPRAYNEQFF. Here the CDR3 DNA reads TGTGCCAGCTCACCAACGAGTCCCCGTGCCTACAATGAGCAGTTCTTC.

In DNA form, the CDR3 reads TGTGCCAGCAGCTTATCGAGGGCGTCGTACAATGAGCAGTTCTTC. Its protein is CASSLSRASYNEQFF. The J gene is TRBJ2-1, the V gene TRBV7-2; TRBD2 might be the D (5 bases). CDR1 SGHTA and CDR2 FQGNSA come from the germline V gene. V lost 2 bases and J 4 bases, leaving 12 bases between the germline ends. The CDR3 runs to 15 residues.

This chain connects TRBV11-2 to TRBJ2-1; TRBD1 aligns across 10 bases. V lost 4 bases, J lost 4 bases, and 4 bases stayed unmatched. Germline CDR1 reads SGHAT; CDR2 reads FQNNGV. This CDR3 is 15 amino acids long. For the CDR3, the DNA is TGTGCCAGCAGCTCGGACAGGGGGGGGTACAATGAGCAGTTCTTC. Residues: CASSSDRGGYNEQFF.

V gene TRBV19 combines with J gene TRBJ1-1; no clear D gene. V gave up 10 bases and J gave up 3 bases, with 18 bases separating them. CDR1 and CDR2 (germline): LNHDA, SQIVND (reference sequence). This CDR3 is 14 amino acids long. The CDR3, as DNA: TGTGCCACCACTCTGAGCCCCGGAGACACTGAAGCTTTCTTT. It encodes CATTLSPGDTEAFF.

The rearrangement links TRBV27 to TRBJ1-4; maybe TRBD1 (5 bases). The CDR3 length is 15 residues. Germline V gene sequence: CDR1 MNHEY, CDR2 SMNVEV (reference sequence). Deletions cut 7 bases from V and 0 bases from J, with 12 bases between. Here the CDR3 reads CASKRGISTNEKLFF. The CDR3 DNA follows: TGTGCCAGCAAACGGGGGATATCAACTAATGAAAAACTGTTTTTT.

The chain's CDR3 is CATQGTPFTGELFF. The CDR3 DNA is TGTGCCACGCAAGGGACACCTTTCACCGGGGAGCTGTTTTTT. The V call is TRBV28, the J call TRBJ2-2, with D tentatively TRBD1 (6 bases). There are 14 residues in the CDR3. CDR1 is MDHEN, CDR2 SYDVKM, per germline. Trimming pared 10 bases from V and 4 bases from J, leaving 16 bases between.